Listed below are T cell receptor beta chains from one sample, sequenced in a study of vaccination and CD4 T cells after COVID-19. TCRdb re-analysed the PCR reads in MiXCR, keeping a single row per CDR3 protein. The sample holds around 19,000 distinct CDR3 sequences, about 68% seen once. Which antigens these TCRs recognize remains unknown. Sample: CD4+ T cells from blood, cultured in vitro. These receptor sequences come from a human donor who had recovered from COVID-19. CDR3s include the opening cysteine and the closing phenylalanine or tryptophan. The D gene is left open where the match is weak. The size of a clone is reported for some rows only, either as once, few or many, or as a class for expanded clones.

CDR3aa	CDR3nt	j_gene	v_gene	len	d_gene	abundance
CASTRSSGALDEQFF	TGTGCCAGCACCCGCTCTAGCGGGGCCCTCGATGAGCAGTTCTTC	TRBJ2-1	TRBV9	15	TRBD2	-
CASSLKFPVLYEQYF	TGTGCCAGCAGCTTGAAATTCCCGGTCCTCTACGAGCAGTACTTC	TRBJ2-7	TRBV5-4	15	-	-
CASSRETGGTSSYNEQFF	TGCGCCAGCAGCCGCGAGACAGGGGGGACTAGCTCCTACAATGAGCAGTTCTTC	TRBJ2-1	TRBV4-3	18	-	once
CASSPRQSYEQYF	TGCGCCAGCAGCCCCAGACAGTCCTACGAGCAGTACTTC	TRBJ2-7	TRBV5-1	13	-	-
CSARKPRAGLNSPLHF	TGCAGTGCTAGAAAACCTCGGGCAGGGTTGAATTCACCCCTCCACTTT	TRBJ1-6	TRBV20-1	16	-	-
CASSRTPGQGRTGELFF	TGTGCCAGCAGCAGAACACCGGGACAGGGAAGAACCGGGGAGCTGTTTTTT	TRBJ2-2	TRBV6-1	17	TRBD1	few
CASSQAGGVNQPQHF	TGCGCCAGCAGCCAAGCCGGAGGAGTCAATCAGCCCCAGCATTTT	TRBJ1-5	TRBV4-3	15	-	-
CASSGEGIQPQHF	TGTGCCAGCAGTGGGGAAGGAATTCAGCCCCAGCATTTT	TRBJ1-5	TRBV2	13	-	few
CASSRQLGATDTQYF	TGTGCCAGCAGCCGCCAATTGGGAGCCACAGATACGCAGTATTTT	TRBJ2-3	TRBV14	15	-	-
CASSTQSGQYNEQFF	TGTGCCAGCAGTACCCAGAGTGGACAGTACAATGAGCAGTTCTTC	TRBJ2-1	TRBV27	15	-	-
CASSEGNEQFF	TGCGCCAGCAGTGAGGGGAATGAGCAGTTCTTC	TRBJ2-1	TRBV10-1	11	-	-
CASSSPPGPRRNTEAFF	TGCGCCAGCAGCTCCCCTCCAGGGCCACGAAGGAACACTGAAGCTTTCTTT	TRBJ1-1	TRBV5-1	17	-	-
CSAWGGLPRTQYF	TGCAGTGCTTGGGGGGGGCTGCCCAGGACCCAGTACTTC	TRBJ2-5	TRBV20-1	13	-	-
CATSRDTQPQHF	TGTGCCACCAGCAGAGACACTCAGCCCCAGCATTTT	TRBJ1-5	TRBV15	12	-	-
CASGLAGVHTGELFF	TGTGCCAGTGGTCTAGCGGGAGTACACACCGGGGAGCTGTTTTTT	TRBJ2-2	TRBV19	15	TRBD2	-
CASSIVYAGPGGYTF	TGTGCCAGTAGTATAGTGTACGCGGGGCCAGGTGGCTACACCTTC	TRBJ1-2	TRBV19	15	-	-
CASRKPGQGSYEQYF	TGTGCCAGCAGGAAACCGGGACAGGGGTCCTACGAGCAGTACTTC	TRBJ2-7	TRBV6-2/TRBV6-3	15	TRBD1	-
CASSLKADYGYTF	TGTGCCAGCAGTTTAAAGGCAGACTATGGCTACACCTTC	TRBJ1-2	TRBV27	13	-	-
CASRNSGSYEQYF	TGTGCCAGCAGAAATAGCGGGAGTTACGAGCAGTACTTC	TRBJ2-7	TRBV27	13	TRBD2	once
CASSFTPPAGGRETQYF	TGTGCCAGCAGCTTTACCCCTCCAGCGGGGGGGCGAGAGACCCAGTACTTC	TRBJ2-5	TRBV7-6	17	TRBD2	few
CASSEARGGFYGYTF	TGTGCCAGCAGTGAAGCGAGGGGAGGCTTCTATGGCTACACCTTC	TRBJ1-2	TRBV2	15	-	-
CASRGDRVSGGYTF	TGTGCCAGCAGAGGGGACAGGGTCTCCGGTGGCTACACCTTC	TRBJ1-2	TRBV2	14	TRBD1	few
CASSLVGRDEQYF	TGTGCCAGCAGCTTAGTGGGACGGGACGAGCAGTACTTC	TRBJ2-7	TRBV7-2	13	-	-
CASSRSAEETQYF	TGTGCCAGTAGTCGGTCCGCCGAGGAGACCCAGTACTTC	TRBJ2-5	TRBV19	13	-	few
CASSLDQGTDTQYF	TGCGCCAGCAGCTTGGATCAGGGCACAGATACGCAGTATTTT	TRBJ2-3	TRBV5-1	14	-	-
CASRPITGTSYGYTF	TGTGCCAGCAGGCCTATCACCGGGACCTCTTACGGCTACACCTTC	TRBJ1-2	TRBV6-2/TRBV6-3	15	-	-
CASNAGGGTDTQYF	TGTGCCAGCAACGCAGGGGGAGGGACAGATACGCAGTATTTT	TRBJ2-3	TRBV12-3/TRBV12-4	14	-	-